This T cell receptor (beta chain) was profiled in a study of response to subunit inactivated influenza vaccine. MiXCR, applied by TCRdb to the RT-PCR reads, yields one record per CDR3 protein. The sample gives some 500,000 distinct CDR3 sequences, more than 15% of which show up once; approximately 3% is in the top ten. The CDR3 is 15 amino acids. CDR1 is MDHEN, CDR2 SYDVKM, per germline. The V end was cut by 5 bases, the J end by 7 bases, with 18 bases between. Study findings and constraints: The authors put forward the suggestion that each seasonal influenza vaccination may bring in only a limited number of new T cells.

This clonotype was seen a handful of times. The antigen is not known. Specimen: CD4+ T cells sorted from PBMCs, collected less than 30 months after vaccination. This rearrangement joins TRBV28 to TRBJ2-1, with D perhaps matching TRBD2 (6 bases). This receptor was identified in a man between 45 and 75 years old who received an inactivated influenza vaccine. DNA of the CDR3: TGTGCCAGCAGTATCGGTTCGGCGGGATGGAATGAGCAGTTCTTC. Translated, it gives CASSIGSAGWNEQFF.